A single sample is the source of the 30 T cell receptor beta chains below, sequenced in a study of OX40 agonist ivuxolimab in advanced cancers. The library relied on the immunoSEQ multiplex PCR assay. TCRdb retrieved this table from immuneACCESS and kept in-frame rearrangements only. Not all clones are present; in checked studies, unresolved V genes account for under half, and no reason is known for the remainder. In this sample the table shows tens of thousands of clones, about 88% of which occur a single time. The ten largest clones capture roughly 0.7% of the sample. The sequences come from CD4+ or CD8+ T cells sorted from blood, collected in a trial of the OX40 agonist ivuxolimab. The origin of the receptors is an adult with an advanced solid tumor such as melanoma, head and neck, liver or kidney cancer.

The chain is built from TRBV19 and TRBJ2-7, with 7 nucleotides matching TRBD1. The CDR3 runs 16 residues. Germline V gives CDR1 LNHDA, CDR2 SQIVND (reference sequence). V shed 5 bases and J 2 bases; nucleotides not matched to a gene: 12. In DNA form, the CDR3 reads TGTGCCAGTAGTCTCCTTAGACAGGGACCCCCCTACGAGCAGTACTTC. This gives the protein CASSLLRQGPPYEQYF.

This chain uses TRBV28 with TRBJ2-2; TRBD1 agrees at 7 bases. Germline lookup yields CDR1 MDHEN and CDR2 SYDVKM. CDR3 length: 15 amino acids. The V segment lost 4 bases and the J segment 1 base; nucleotides outside the gene matches: 3. CDR3 protein: CASSWDSWNTGELFF. CDR3 bases: TGTGCCAGCAGTTGGGACAGCTGGAACACCGGGGAGCTGTTTTTT.

This CDR3 reads CASSPRLPTSGDSSGANVLTF. CDR3 bases: TGTGCCAGCTCACCAAGGTTACCGACTAGCGGGGATAGCTCTGGGGCCAACGTCCTGACTTTC. V usage is TRBV18 and J usage is TRBJ2-6; 11 bases are a match to TRBD2. The CDR3 spans 21 residues. The germline V gene has CDR1 KGHSH and CDR2 LQKENI. V gave up 2 bases and J gave up 0 bases; unmatched junction bases: 12.

Judged by abundance, this clone is medium-sized (0.01 to 0.1%). The rearrangement uses TRBV18 and TRBJ1-1; D is possibly TRBD1 (5 bases). Germline V gene lookup returns CDR1 KGHSH and CDR2 LQKENI. CDR3 length: 14 amino acids. Trimming took off 4 bases at V and 6 bases at J, with 15 bases between the two ends. CDR3 DNA: TGTGCCAGCTCACAGCAGGGAGGAGGAGCTGAAGCTTTCTTT. Translating it yields CASSQQGGGAEAFF.

This chain links TRBV19 with TRBJ1-1; weak D call: TRBD1 (6 bases). The ends were cut back, 6 bases at V and 4 bases at J, with 15 bases in the middle. The germline V gene encodes CDR1 LNHDA and CDR2 SQIVND (reference sequence). The CDR3 loop spans 14 amino acids. CDR3 nucleotides: TGTGCCAGTAGCGTTACAGGGCTCGGCACTGAAGCTTTCTTT. This encodes CASSVTGLGTEAFF.

The chain combines TRBV11-2 with TRBJ2-5; D perhaps matches TRBD2 (5 bases). Germline CDR1 reads SGHAT; CDR2 reads FQNNGV. CDR3 length: 13 amino acids. Trimming took 1 base from V and 5 from J, leaving 8 bases between them. CDR3 sequence: CASSLGGEETQYF. The CDR3 DNA reads TGTGCCAGCAGCTTAGGGGGAGAGGAGACCCAGTACTTC.

The chain is built from TRBV4-2 and TRBJ1-4, with D possibly being TRBD1 (6 bases). This CDR3 contains 15 residues. Germline lookup yields CDR1 LGHNA and CDR2 YNFKEQ. V was trimmed by 0 bases and J by 3 bases, leaving 8 bases between them. The CDR3 region is CASSQDRGANEKLFF. The DNA of the CDR3 is TGTGCCAGCAGCCAAGATAGGGGGGCTAATGAAAAACTGTTTTTT.

The CDR3 protein is CASSLQGATDTQYF. In DNA form, the CDR3 reads TGTGCCAGCAGCTTGCAGGGGGCCACAGATACGCAGTATTTT. The chain employs TRBV7-9 and TRBJ2-3, with 8 bases aligning to TRBD1. J was trimmed by 2 bases and V by 3 bases; bases with no gene match: 1. This CDR3 contains 14 residues. Germline loops: CDR1 SEHNR, CDR2 FQNEAQ (reference sequence).

A note on this clone: One end of the junction fails to match germline, which may point to a read error. The chain employs TRBV19 and TRBJ1-2, with TRBD1 matching over 10 bases. The germline V gene has CDR1 LNHDA and CDR2 SQIVND (reference sequence). There are 15 residues in the CDR3. The CDR3 here is CASSTGTGANHGYTF. In nucleotides, the CDR3 is TGTGCCAGTAGTACCGGGACAGGGGCTAACCATGGCTACACCTTC.

The chain links TRBV6-4 to TRBJ1-1; D possibly corresponds to TRBD1 (6 bases). The CDR3 length is 14 residues. Germline V gene sequence: CDR1 MRHNA, CDR2 SNTAGT. V shed 2 bases and J shed 3 bases, with 10 bases lying between them. The CDR3 is CASSDPRQDTEAFF. The CDR3 region has the DNA TGTGCCAGCAGTGACCCCCGACAGGACACTGAAGCTTTCTTT.

The chain has TRBV11-3 and TRBJ2-2; no definite D call. The CDR3 consists of 14 residues. The germline CDR1 and CDR2 sequences are SGHNT and YENEEA. V shed 3 bases and J shed 1 base, with 6 bases lying between them. The CDR3 protein is CASSLSLNTGELFF. CDR3 bases: TGTGCCAGCAGCTTGTCGCTGAACACCGGGGAGCTGTTTTTT.

The rearrangement joins TRBV6-5 to TRBJ1-4, with TRBD1 as a possible D gene (5 bases). Germline assignment: CDR1 MNHEY and CDR2 SVGAGI. V lost 6 bases, J lost 4 bases, and 12 bases lay in between. This CDR3 region has 14 residues. The CDR3 spells CASSRGDLNEKLFF. The DNA for the CDR3 is TGTGCCAGCAGCCGAGGGGATCTTAATGAAAAACTGTTTTTT.

The CDR3 reads CASAGQSTDTQYF. CDR3 coding DNA: TGTGCCAGCGCCGGACAGAGCACAGATACGCAGTATTTT. The chain carries TRBV6-5 and TRBJ2-3; D may be TRBD1 (6 bases). The CDR3 length is 13 residues. Germline V CDR1 and CDR2: MNHEY, SVGAGI. The V and J ends lost 8 bases and 0 bases respectively, with 9 bases between them.

The chain has TRBV19 and TRBJ2-7, with D maybe TRBD1 (6 bases). CDR3 length: 14 residues. Trimming took off 3 bases at V and 0 bases at J, with 9 bases between the two ends. The germline V gene has CDR1 LNHDA and CDR2 SQIVND (reference sequence). The CDR3 region has the DNA TGTGCCAGTAGTATTACAGGGAACTCCTACGAGCAGTACTTC. It encodes CASSITGNSYEQYF.

The chain carries TRBV30 and TRBJ2-7, with D tentatively TRBD2 (5 bases). Germline loops: CDR1 GTSNPN, CDR2 SVGIG (reference sequence). The germline V and J ends were trimmed by 0 bases and 2 bases, with 8 bases remaining between them. The CDR3 runs 13 residues. The chain's CDR3 is CAWSVSGTYEQYF. Written as DNA, the CDR3 is TGTGCCTGGAGTGTGTCGGGGACCTACGAGCAGTACTTC.

The J gene is TRBJ1-3, the V gene TRBV6-1, with a possible D match to TRBD1 (5 bases). Trimming shortened V by 7 bases and J by 3 bases, and 16 bases separated the two germline ends. CDR1 is MNHNS and CDR2 is SASEGT in the germline V gene. The CDR3 sequence is 15 residues long. CDR3 sequence reads: CASTDWGDGGNTIYF. The CDR3 coding sequence is TGTGCCAGCACCGACTGGGGCGATGGTGGAAACACCATATATTTT.

The chain uses TRBV19 and TRBJ1-2; possibly TRBD1 for D (6 bases). Germline V lookup: CDR1 LNHDA, CDR2 SQIVND (reference sequence). Trimming removed 9 bases from V and 0 bases from J, with 11 bases in between. The CDR3 loop spans 13 amino acids. The CDR3 region has the DNA TGTGCCAGCGAGCAGGGGACTAACTATGGCTACACCTTC. Amino acids: CASEQGTNYGYTF. The entire variable domain, with the rest obtained from reference TRBV19 and TRBJ1-2, is as follows: DGGITQSPKYLFRKEGQNVTLSCEQNLNHDAMYWYRQDPGQGLRLIYYSQIVNDFQKGDIAEGYSVSREKKESFPLTVTSAQKNPTAFYLCASEQGTNYGYTFGSGTRLTVV.

This clone was counted only a few times. This chain uses TRBV6-5 with TRBJ2-7; 7 bases agree with TRBD1. Germline trimming cut 6 bases from V and 6 bases from J; bases unmatched to any gene: 8. CDR3 length: 13 residues. Germline CDR1 reads MNHEY; CDR2 reads SVGAGI. CDR3 in amino acids: CASSLTGKGEQYF. CDR3 nucleotides: TGTGCCAGCAGCCTGACAGGGAAGGGCGAGCAGTACTTC.

V and J are TRBV7-2 and TRBJ2-3; perhaps TRBD2 as D (6 bases). V was pared by 5 bases and J by 2 bases, with 11 bases between. The CDR3 has 14 amino acids. CDR1 is SGHTA and CDR2 is FQGNSA in the germline V gene. The CDR3 is CASSQAGFTDTQYF. Written as DNA, the CDR3 is TGTGCCAGCAGCCAAGCGGGTTTCACAGATACGCAGTATTTT.

V usage is TRBV6-1 and J usage is TRBJ1-1; D gene uncertain. CDR3 length: 14 amino acids. Germline CDR1 reads MNHNS; CDR2 reads SASEGT. Trimming pared 0 bases from V and 4 bases from J, leaving 9 bases between. Written as DNA, the CDR3 is TGTGCCAGCAGTGAAGCTCCGGGTGGCACTGAAGCTTTCTTT. Translated, it gives CASSEAPGGTEAFF.

This chain uses TRBV5-6 with TRBJ2-3, with 9 bases aligning to TRBD1. Germline values: CDR1 SGHDT, CDR2 YYEEEE. With 4 bases clipped from V and 4 bases from J, the junction kept 7 bases outside the gene matches. This CDR3 has 15 residues. CDR3 in amino acids: CASSLWDRDADTQYF. The DNA of the CDR3 is TGTGCCAGCAGCCTATGGGACAGGGATGCAGATACGCAGTATTTT.

The chain links TRBV30 to TRBJ1-3; 9 bases align to TRBD1. Losses at the gene ends were 1 base for V and 7 bases for J; bases not matched to a gene: 8. The CDR3 covers 15 residues. Germline lookup yields CDR1 GTSNPN and CDR2 SVGIG (reference sequence). The CDR3 loop reads CAWSEWDRVENTIYF. DNA for the CDR3: TGTGCCTGGAGTGAGTGGGACAGGGTTGAGAACACCATATATTTT.

The chain links TRBV5-1 to TRBJ2-5, with no clear D. Germline CDR1 is SGHRS and CDR2 is YFSETQ. This CDR3 is 13 amino acids long. V was clipped by 0 bases and J by 5 bases, with 8 bases between them. The CDR3 bases are TGCGCCAGCAGCTTGGAGCAGATGGAGACCCAGTACTTC. This gives the protein CASSLEQMETQYF. The complete variable domain, with remaining parts taken from reference TRBV5-1 and TRBJ2-5, reads KAGVTQTPRYLIKTRGQQVTLSCSPISGHRSVSWYQQTPGQGLQFLFEYFSETQRNKGNFPGRFSGRQFSNSRSEMNVSTLELGDSALYLCASSLEQMETQYFGPGTRLLVL.

The chain links TRBV18 to TRBJ1-3; no definite D call. Trimming shortened V by 2 bases and J by 2 bases, and 10 bases separated the two germline ends. The CDR3 loop spans 15 amino acids. Per the germline V gene, CDR1 is KGHSH and CDR2 is LQKENI. The CDR3 here is CASSPELRAGNTIYF. The CDR3 coding sequence is TGTGCCAGCTCACCAGAGTTACGGGCTGGAAACACCATATATTTT.

The V and J genes are TRBV5-5 and TRBJ2-2; D is unclear. The V and J ends lost 2 bases and 4 bases respectively, with 6 bases between them. There are 13 residues in the CDR3. Germline V gene data show CDR1 as SGHKS and CDR2 as YYEKEE (reference sequence). The CDR3 bases are TGTGCCAGCAGCTTTTGGGTCACCGGGGAGCTGTTTTTT. Amino acid sequence: CASSFWVTGELFF.

This chain joins TRBV5-1 and TRBJ2-2; D call uncertain. The CDR3 loop spans 14 amino acids. Trimming took 3 bases from V and 0 from J, leaving 6 bases between them. Germline V lookup: CDR1 SGHRS, CDR2 YFSETQ. The CDR3 DNA sequence: TGCGCCAGCAGCTCGATCGCGAACACCGGGGAGCTGTTTTTT. Its translation: CASSSIANTGELFF. Based on the CDR3 plus reference TRBV5-1 and TRBJ2-2, the full variable domain is KAGVTQTPRYLIKTRGQQVTLSCSPISGHRSVSWYQQTPGQGLQFLFEYFSETQRNKGNFPGRFSGRQFSNSRSEMNVSTLELGDSALYLCASSSIANTGELFFGEGSRLTVL.

The genes are TRBV5-4 and TRBJ2-7, with D hard to call. Trimming cost V 1 base and J 4 bases, with 18 bases left between them. In germline, CDR1 is SGHNT, CDR2 YYREEE (reference sequence). The CDR3 consists of 16 residues. The CDR3 nucleotides are TGTGCCAGCAGCTTGCGCCCCCGACACCGACCATACGAGCAGTACTTC. This encodes CASSLRPRHRPYEQYF.

This sequence joins TRBV19 and TRBJ1-4; D unresolved. Looked up from germline, CDR1 is LNHDA and CDR2 is SQIVND (reference sequence). V lost 9 bases, J lost 2 bases, and 19 bases lay in between. The CDR3 is made up of 16 amino acids. CDR3 sequence (DNA): TGTGCCAGCAAAGGAGTGAACAGTGCGACTAATGAAAAACTGTTTTTT. It encodes CASKGVNSATNEKLFF.

The chain has TRBV27 and TRBJ2-6; 8 nucleotides align to TRBD1. The CDR3 is made up of 18 amino acids. V lost 4 bases and J lost 0; bases outside the gene matches: 8. Per germline, CDR1 MNHEY and CDR2 SMNVEV (reference sequence). CDR3 nucleotides: TGTGCCAGCAGTTCTACCGGGACAGGCAGCTCTGGGGCCAACGTCCTGACTTTC. Translation gives CASSSTGTGSSGANVLTF.

CDR3 bases: TGTGCCAGTAGTAGGACAGACTACACCGGGGAGCTGTTTTTT. Translating gives CASSRTDYTGELFF. J is TRBJ2-2 and V is TRBV19, with D possibly matching TRBD1 (6 bases). Germline loops: CDR1 LNHDA, CDR2 SQIVND (reference sequence). The V and J ends lost 4 bases and 3 bases respectively, with 9 bases between them. This CDR3 is built from 14 residues.